The 4 T cell receptor beta chains below come from one sample, sequenced in a study of monozygotic twins with inflammatory bowel disease. TCRdb derives one entry per CDR3 protein from the 5' RACE reads, leaving out DNA. The sample has some 400,000 distinct CDR3 sequences. The material sequenced was blood. The source is a human donor with ulcerative colitis or Crohn's disease, or a healthy co-twin of an affected twin (not recorded which).

The rearrangement links TRBV28 to TRBJ2-2; lacking DNA, the TRBD1 call made by TCRdb goes unchecked. CDR1 is MDHEN and CDR2 is SYDVKM in the germline V gene. This CDR3 comprises 13 residues. CDR3: CASRNTRTGELFF. Drawing the rest from reference TRBV28 and TRBJ2-2, the complete variable domain is DVKVTQSSRYLVKRTGEKVFLECVQDMDHENMFWYRQDPGLGLRLIYFSYDVKMKEKGDIPEGYSVSREKKERFSLILESASTNQTSMYLCASRNTRTGELFFGEGSRLTVL.

J is TRBJ2-2 and V is TRBV5-1; the TCRdb call, TRBD2, lacks DNA for checking. The germline gives CDR1 SGHRS, CDR2 YFSETQ. The CDR3 has 17 residues. The CDR3 loop reads CASSFEARLLGTGELFF.

The chain couples TRBV5-1 to TRBJ2-1; TCRdb's D call of TRBD2 is untestable without DNA. Germline CDR1 and CDR2: SGHRS and YFSETQ. The CDR3 has 19 residues. This CDR3 is CASSLSIYISGEVYNEQFF.

The CDR3 spells CASSLEPAAGQYF. The chain joins TRBV7-9 to TRBJ2-7; TCRdb's D call, TRBD1, is unchecked because there is no DNA. This CDR3 is 13 amino acids long. CDR1 is SEHNR and CDR2 is FQNEAQ in the germline V gene (reference sequence).